The rows below give T cell receptor beta chains drawn from one sample of a study of cytomegalovirus exposure and HLA in healthy donors. Clones were sequenced by immunoSEQ multiplex PCR, and TCRdb holds only the in-frame ones, with some missing. The sample has more than 150,000 clones; over 75% are singletons. Sequenced material: PBMCs. These TCRs come from a woman aged 30 to 39 in good health and CMV-seronegative. Both conserved end residues are part of each CDR3. D genes are given only for firm matches. The size entry is marked missing in some rows and otherwise reads once, few, many or a size class.

TRBJ2-7	TRBV18	TRBD2	NA	CASSSAGLAGDSYEQYF	TGTGCCAGCTCATCGGCAGGACTAGCGGGGGACTCCTACGAGCAGTACTTC
TRBJ2-2	TRBV6-6	NA	NA	CASSYGQGPTGELFF	TGTGCCAGCAGTTACGGCCAGGGCCCCACCGGGGAGCTGTTTTTT
TRBJ2-7	TRBV7-9	TRBD2	NA	CASSPGGLTYEQYF	TGTGCCAGCAGCCCGGGGGGACTTACCTACGAGCAGTACTTC
TRBJ2-1	TRBV7-3	NA	NA	CASSRDSISYNEQFF	TGTGCCAGCAGCAGAGACAGCATATCCTACAATGAGCAGTTCTTC
TRBJ2-1	TRBV7-3	TRBD1	NA	CASSLWGDRSDNEQFF	TGTGCCAGCAGCTTATGGGGGGACAGGTCAGACAATGAGCAGTTCTTC
TRBJ2-7	TRBV28	TRBD2	few	CASSFGLAGGQYF	TGTGCCAGCAGTTTTGGACTAGCGGGGGGGCAGTACTTC
TRBJ1-3	TRBV30	NA	few	CAWGGTHTIYF	TGTGCCTGGGGCGGGACCCACACCATATATTTT
TRBJ2-7	TRBV11-2	NA	NA	CASSLDLTAWGKQYF	TGTGCCAGCAGCTTAGATTTGACAGCCTGGGGCAAGCAGTACTTC
TRBJ2-7	TRBV4-3	TRBD1	few	CASSQDQGDSVRGWSYEQYF	TGCGCCAGCAGCCAAGATCAAGGGGACAGTGTCAGGGGCTGGTCCTACGAGCAGTACTTC
TRBJ1-5	TRBV6-1	TRBD1	NA	CASSEADRGWVQPQHF	TGTGCCAGCAGTGAAGCGGACAGGGGGTGGGTACAGCCCCAGCATTTT
TRBJ2-3	TRBV10-3	TRBD2	NA	CAIRRGTSPDTQYF	TGTGCCATCAGGAGGGGGACTAGCCCAGATACGCAGTATTTT
TRBJ2-7	TRBV29-1	NA	NA	CSVATAELHYEQYF	TGCAGCGTCGCTACGGCGGAACTCCACTACGAGCAGTACTTC
TRBJ2-2	TRBV6-6	NA	NA	CASSSGDYTGELFF	TGTGCCAGCAGTTCGGGGGATTACACCGGGGAGCTGTTTTTT
TRBJ1-1	TRBV5-1	NA	NA	CASKSPSDTEAFF	TGCGCCAGCAAGTCCCCCTCAGACACTGAAGCTTTCTTT
TRBJ1-2	TRBV5-8	TRBD1	NA	CASSPIPGTGDGYTF	TGTGCCAGCAGCCCGATTCCCGGGACAGGTGATGGCTACACCTTC
TRBJ1-2	TRBV6-1	NA	few	CASKSDYGYTF	TGTGCCTCCAAATCGGACTATGGCTACACCTTC
TRBJ2-7	TRBV7-9	TRBD2	NA	CASSLLASGGGEQYF	TGTGCCAGCAGCCTCCTGGCTAGCGGGGGAGGCGAGCAGTACTTC
TRBJ2-7	TRBV6-1	TRBD1	few	CASREGGTGTYEQYF	TGTGCCAGCAGAGAAGGAGGGACAGGAACCTACGAGCAGTACTTC
TRBJ1-1	TRBV15	TRBD1	NA	CATSRRQGRVTEAFF	TGTGCCACCAGCAGACGACAGGGGCGGGTCACTGAAGCTTTCTTT
TRBJ1-1	TRBV29-1	NA	few	CSVERGGDYTEAFF	TGCAGTGTTGAGCGGGGGGGGGATTACACTGAAGCTTTCTTT
TRBJ1-2	TRBV20-1	TRBD1	NA	CSARTGDGYTF	TGCAGTGCCCGGACAGGGGATGGCTACACCTTC
TRBJ1-1	TRBV25-1	TRBD1	NA	CASSDYRDRGRTEAFF	TGTGCCAGCAGTGATTACCGGGACAGGGGGAGAACTGAAGCTTTCTTT
TRBJ1-2	TRBV6-5	TRBD1	NA	CASSFRRTGGNYGYTF	TGTGCCAGCAGTTTTCGACGGACAGGGGGCAACTATGGCTACACCTTC
TRBJ2-5	TRBV7-2	NA	NA	CASRRGDIGETQYF	TGTGCCAGCAGAAGAGGGGACATTGGAGAGACCCAGTACTTC
TRBJ1-5	TRBV19	TRBD1	NA	CASRRDRNQPQHF	TGTGCCAGTCGCCGGGACAGAAATCAGCCCCAGCATTTT
TRBJ2-5	TRBV7-3	TRBD1	once	CASSPTGGGRETQYF	TGTGCCAGCAGCCCGACAGGGGGCGGACGAGAGACCCAGTACTTC
TRBJ2-5	TRBV4-1	TRBD2	NA	CASSQDLAGDQETQYF	TGCGCCAGCAGCCAAGATCTAGCGGGGGATCAAGAGACCCAGTACTTC
TRBJ2-1	TRBV4-3	NA	NA	CASSHNSEQFF	TGCGCCAGCAGCCATAATAGTGAGCAGTTCTTC
TRBJ1-1	TRBV5-1	NA	NA	CASSSQRPFNTEAFF	TGCGCCAGCAGCTCGCAGCGACCTTTTAACACTGAAGCTTTCTTT
TRBJ2-5	TRBV5-1	NA	NA	CASSPGRADQETQYF	TGCGCCAGCAGCCCGGGTCGAGCGGACCAAGAGACCCAGTACTTC
TRBJ1-3	TRBV7-9	NA	NA	CASSSWGVDTIYF	TGTGCCAGCAGCTCATGGGGGGTGGACACCATATATTTT
TRBJ1-5	TRBV4-1	TRBD1	NA	CASSPGTGNTNQPQHF	TGCGCCAGCAGCCCCGGGACAGGGAACACTAATCAGCCCCAGCATTTT
TRBJ1-2	TRBV2	NA	NA	CASSPPRGANGYTF	TGTGCCAGCAGCCCACCTCGGGGGGCGAATGGCTACACCTTC
TRBJ1-1	TRBV2	TRBD1	NA	CATRQGRKTEAFF	TGTGCCACTCGACAGGGACGTAAAACTGAAGCTTTCTTT
TRBJ1-1	TRBV7-9	NA	NA	CASRWRDLNTEAFF	TGTGCCAGCAGGTGGCGGGACCTCAACACTGAAGCTTTCTTT
TRBJ2-1	TRBV13	NA	NA	CASSLDRATYNEQFF	TGTGCCAGCAGCTTAGACAGGGCTACCTACAATGAGCAGTTCTTC
TRBJ1-2	TRBV6-5	NA	NA	CASSSEGHSYYGYTF	TGTGCCAGCAGTTCCGAGGGACATAGCTACTATGGCTACACCTTC
TRBJ2-7	TRBV19	TRBD1	NA	CASTGQGESDEQYF	TGTGCCAGTACGGGACAGGGGGAAAGCGACGAGCAGTACTTC
TRBJ2-7	TRBV10-2	NA	NA	CASSPTGFHEQYF	TGCGCCAGCAGCCCTACAGGGTTCCACGAGCAGTACTTC
TRBJ2-1	TRBV5-1	TRBD2	NA	CASSFRLADNEQFF	TGCGCCAGCAGCTTCCGACTAGCGGACAATGAGCAGTTCTTC
TRBJ2-3	TRBV7-3	NA	NA	CASSKGGGLADTQYF	TGTGCCAGCAGCAAAGGGGGGGGGCTTGCAGATACGCAGTATTTT
TRBJ1-6	TRBV6-5	NA	NA	CASRSRGSGNSPLHF	TGTGCCAGCAGGAGCAGGGGCTCGGGGAATTCACCCCTCCACTTT
TRBJ2-2	TRBV6-5	TRBD2	NA	CASGLAGSLTGELFF	TGTGCCAGCGGACTAGCGGGGAGCCTCACCGGGGAGCTGTTTTTT
TRBJ2-1	TRBV14	TRBD1	NA	CASSPPTGTGDRNEQFF	TGTGCCAGCAGCCCACCTACCGGGACAGGGGATCGCAATGAGCAGTTCTTC
TRBJ2-5	TRBV5-1	TRBD1	NA	CASSPADREETQYF	TGCGCCAGCAGCCCCGCCGACAGGGAAGAGACCCAGTACTTC
TRBJ1-5	TRBV2	NA	NA	CASSESQGGGNQPQHF	TGTGCCAGCAGTGAATCCCAGGGCGGGGGCAATCAGCCCCAGCATTTT
TRBJ1-1	TRBV7-3	NA	NA	CASSFSLGLEAFF	TGTGCCAGCAGCTTCTCCTTGGGGCTTGAAGCTTTCTTT
TRBJ1-1	TRBV20-1	NA	NA	CSARERFEAFF	TGCAGTGCTAGGGAGCGGTTTGAAGCTTTCTTT
TRBJ2-7	TRBV7-8	NA	NA	CASSSVSLRSGLFYEQYF	TGTGCCAGCAGCTCCGTCTCCCTCAGGTCAGGGCTTTTCTACGAGCAGTACTTC
TRBJ1-6	TRBV19	TRBD1	NA	CASSRRQGESYNSPLHF	TGTGCCAGTAGTAGAAGACAGGGTGAGTCCTATAATTCACCCCTCCACTTT
TRBJ2-1	TRBV10-1	TRBD2	NA	CASSRGDTSGGYNEQFF	TGCGCCAGCTCGAGGGGGGATACTAGCGGGGGATACAATGAGCAGTTCTTC
TRBJ2-5	TRBV5-6	TRBD2	NA	CASSLGLAVETQYF	TGTGCCAGCAGCTTAGGACTAGCGGTAGAGACCCAGTACTTC
TRBJ2-1	TRBV2	NA	NA	CASSQPSRLRDEQFF	TGTGCCAGCAGTCAGCCCAGCCGTTTGAGGGATGAGCAGTTCTTC
TRBJ2-7	TRBV4-1	TRBD2	once	CASSRLSGAGNEQYF	TGCGCCAGCAGCCGACTGAGCGGGGCCGGGAACGAGCAGTACTTC
TRBJ1-1	TRBV7-2	TRBD1	NA	CASSRIPGTGVTANTEAFF	TGTGCCAGCAGTCGTATCCCCGGGACAGGGGTTACAGCGAACACTGAAGCTTTCTTT